This TCR beta chain stems from a study of beta chain features in type 1 diabetes. CDR3 length equals 13 residues. Germline loops: CDR1 LNHDA, CDR2 SQIVND (reference sequence). Trimming removed 7 bases from V and 5 bases from J, with 14 bases in between. Study-level points and caveats: Any HLA effect on TCRB rearrangement was left unresolved by small sub-analyses.

For this clone: Its antigen is still unknown.

Reverse transcribing all isolated RNA meant expressed TCRB transcripts were sequenced. Method: immunoSEQ multiplex PCR; TCRdb's copy keeps in-frame clones and lacks some. The sample has 600,000 to 650,000 clones; 15% to 17% are singletons. The rearrangement joins TRBV19 to TRBJ1-2; D is ambiguous. Material: naive CD4+ T cells from blood. The origin of this receptor is a man younger than 35 in good health. Here the CDR3 DNA reads TGTGCCAGTACCATCGGGATTACATATGGCTACACCTTC. It specifies CASTIGITYGYTF. The full variable domain, with the rest looked up from reference TRBV19 and TRBJ1-2, is DGGITQSPKYLFRKEGQNVTLSCEQNLNHDAMYWYRQDPGQGLRLIYYSQIVNDFQKGDIAEGYSVSREKKESFPLTVTSAQKNPTAFYLCASTIGITYGYTFGSGTRLTVV.